The rows below give T cell receptor beta chains drawn from one sample of a study of CD8+CD57+ T cells in acquired aplastic anemia. TCRdb itself ran the reads through MiXCR, one entry per CDR3 protein. The sample contains 75,000 to 80,000 distinct CDR3 sequences, around 70% of which appear only once. Sequencing used sorted CD4+, CD8+, or CD8+CD57+ T cells (not recorded which) from PBMCs. Receptor source: a human donor with aplastic anemia. Both conserved end residues are part of each CDR3. Fields, in order: D gene, V gene, clone size, J gene, CDR3 DNA, CDR3 protein. D genes are given only for firm matches. Some rows mark clone size as missing; the rest say once, few, many or name a class of expanded clone.

.	TRBV19	.	TRBJ1-6	TGTGCCAGTAGTACCAGGGTCGATTCACCCCTCCACTTT	CASSTRVDSPLHF
.	TRBV7-3	.	TRBJ1-1	TGTGCCAGCAGCCCGACGGCGAGCACTGAAGCTTTCTTT	CASSPTASTEAFF
.	TRBV7-6	.	TRBJ2-5	TGTGCCAGCAGCTTAGGGGCCGGACAAGAGACCCAGTACTTC	CASSLGAGQETQYF
.	TRBV11-3	.	TRBJ2-7	TGTGCCAGCAGTCTTAGACAGGAATACGAGCAGTACTTC	CASSLRQEYEQYF
.	TRBV5-5	.	TRBJ1-4	TGTGCCAGCAGCGCGTTTCAGGGAGGTGAAAAACTGTTTTTT	CASSAFQGGEKLFF
.	TRBV19	.	TRBJ1-6	TGTGCCAGTAGTATTTGGAATTCACCCCTCCACTTT	CASSIWNSPLHF
.	TRBV15	.	TRBJ2-7	TGTGCCACCAGCAGAGCTGGTCAGGCAGTATACGAGCAGTACTTC	CATSRAGQAVYEQYF
TRBD2	TRBV7-2	.	TRBJ2-1	TGTGCCAGCAGCTTATCGTCCCTAGCGGGGAAGAATGAGCAGTTCTTC	CASSLSSLAGKNEQFF
TRBD1	TRBV19	few	TRBJ1-6	TGTGCCAGTAGTACTCCGGGACAGGGGGCCTCACCCCTCCACTTT	CASSTPGQGASPLHF
.	TRBV7-2	once	TRBJ1-2	TGTGCCAGCAGCCCTAGGCCAGGGAGGGGTGGCTACACCTTC	CASSPRPGRGGYTF
.	TRBV19	once	TRBJ1-6	TGTGCCAGTAGTAAGATGGAGTCACCCCTCCACTTT	CASSKMESPLHF
.	TRBV19	.	TRBJ2-5	TGTGCCAGTAGTACGGGGTGGCAGACCCAGTACTTC	CASSTGWQTQYF
.	TRBV25-1	few	TRBJ2-5	TGTGCCAGCAGTGAAGACAGCGAAGAGACCCAGTACTTC	CASSEDSEETQYF
.	TRBV10-3	.	TRBJ1-6	TGTGCCAGCTCACTCCGGGAGGGGGTCAATTCACCCCTCCACTTT	CASSLREGVNSPLHF
TRBD2	TRBV29-1	.	TRBJ2-2	TGCAGCCTCCGAGGCCCGGGACTAGCGGGGGGCCCCGGGAGGGGGGAGCTGTTTTTT	CSLRGPGLAGGPGRGELFF
TRBD1	TRBV10-1	.	TRBJ2-7	TGCGCCAGCAGTGGGACAGGGTCCTACGAGCAGTACTTC	CASSGTGSYEQYF
.	TRBV10-3	few	TRBJ2-7	TGTGCCATCACACGGGACACTGCCTACGAGCAGTACTTC	CAITRDTAYEQYF
TRBD1	TRBV28	few	TRBJ1-1	TGTGCCAGCAGCACTTCCACAGGGGGAACTGAAGCTTTCTTT	CASSTSTGGTEAFF
.	TRBV19	few	TRBJ1-3	TGTGCCAGTAGTTGGGCCTCTGGAAACACCATATATTTT	CASSWASGNTIYF
.	TRBV7-3	.	TRBJ2-7	TGTGCCAGCAGTTCGGCGGGGTCCTACGAGCAGTACTTC	CASSSAGSYEQYF
TRBD2	TRBV29-1	.	TRBJ2-7	TGCAGCGTTGAAGGAAATCTTAATAGCGGGGGATACGAGCAGTACTTC	CSVEGNLNSGGYEQYF
.	TRBV5-6	.	TRBJ2-7	TGTGCCAGCAGCTTTGCGACTGTGTCCTACGAGCAGTACTTC	CASSFATVSYEQYF
.	TRBV4-2	.	TRBJ2-2	TGTGCCAGCAGCCAAGATGGGGAGAGCACCGGGGAGCTGTTTTTT	CASSQDGESTGELFF
.	TRBV20-1	few	TRBJ2-2	TGCAGTGCTAGCGGGAGCGGCACCGGGGAGCTGTTTTTT	CSASGSGTGELFF
TRBD1	TRBV20-1	.	TRBJ2-7	TGCAGTGCTAGGTCTTTCGGACAGGGAATGTACGAGCAGTACTTC	CSARSFGQGMYEQYF
.	TRBV7-9	.	TRBJ1-5	TGTGCCAGCAGCACCCAGGGTTTAGGCAATCAGCCCCAGCATTTT	CASSTQGLGNQPQHF
TRBD2	TRBV10-3	.	TRBJ2-1	TGTGCCATCAGTGGCGGGACTAGCGGGGCCTACAATGAGCAGTCCTTC	CAISGGTSGAYNEQSF
.	TRBV5-4	.	TRBJ2-5	TGTGCCAGCAGCTCCCCAAGGGGCGGGGAGACCCAGTACTTC	CASSSPRGGETQYF
TRBD1	TRBV5-5	.	TRBJ2-5	TGTGCCAGCAGCTTAGTTACAGGGGTACAAGAGACCCAGTACTTC	CASSLVTGVQETQYF
.	TRBV10-1	.	TRBJ2-3	TGCGCCAGCAATAAAAGGCAGGGGAGCACAGATACGCAGTATTTT	CASNKRQGSTDTQYF
TRBD2	TRBV20-1	.	TRBJ2-7	TGCAGTGCTAGAAAAGGACTAGGGGACTCCTACGAGCAGTACTTC	CSARKGLGDSYEQYF
.	TRBV5-5	.	TRBJ1-4	TGTGCCAGCAGCTTGAGGAAACTGTTTTTT	CASSLRKLFF
.	TRBV7-3	.	TRBJ1-1	TGTGCCAGCAGCTTAACGGCGAGTACCGAAGCTTTCTTT	CASSLTASTEAFF
.	TRBV5-1	.	TRBJ1-1	TGCGCCAGCAGCTTGGCCCCAGGGCCCCGCGAAGCTTTCTTT	CASSLAPGPREAFF
.	TRBV19	.	TRBJ1-1	TGTGCCAGTAGTATGGCAGGGTTTAACACTGAAGCTTTCTTT	CASSMAGFNTEAFF
.	TRBV10-1	few	TRBJ2-7	TGCGCCAGCAGTCCCTGTACGGGGAGCTCCTACGAGCAGTACTTC	CASSPCTGSSYEQYF
TRBD1	TRBV6-2/TRBV6-3	.	TRBJ1-1	TGTGCCAGCAGTACCGACAGGGTAGATACTGAAGCTTTCTTT	CASSTDRVDTEAFF
.	TRBV29-1	.	TRBJ1-2	TGCAGCGCAAATCTAGGTTCGGGGACCTATGGCTACACCTTC	CSANLGSGTYGYTF
.	TRBV2	few	TRBJ2-5	TGTGCCAGCAAGACGGTACAAGAGACCCAGTACTTC	CASKTVQETQYF
TRBD2	TRBV24-1	.	TRBJ2-5	TGTGCCACCAGTGACCGGAGCGGGACCCACCAAGAGACCCAGTACTTC	CATSDRSGTHQETQYF
.	TRBV24-1	few	TRBJ1-2	TGTGCCACCAGTGATGGACAGAGCTATGGCTACACCTTC	CATSDGQSYGYTF
.	TRBV19	.	TRBJ1-3	TGTGCCAGTAGTACTGGAAACACCATATATTTT	CASSTGNTIYF
.	TRBV27	.	TRBJ2-7	TGTGCCAGCAGTTTCACGGGCTACGAGCAGTACTTC	CASSFTGYEQYF
.	TRBV7-2	.	TRBJ2-7	TGTGCCAGCAGCTTAAACGCCGCCTACGAGCAGTACTTC	CASSLNAAYEQYF
.	TRBV20-1	.	TRBJ2-3	TGCAGTGCTAGATTGCGGGGTCCCACAGATACGCAGTATTTT	CSARLRGPTDTQYF